This T cell receptor (beta chain) was recovered during a study of T cells in Graves' hyperthyroidism and ophthalmopathy. General observations from the study: In the analysis, a 13 V-J model separated ophthalmopathy from stable hyperthyroidism.

Amplified regions were TCR beta CDR3 sequences from RNA transcripts. HTBI primers were the set used in a first-round RT-PCR of the TCR CDR3. TCRdb reprocessed the multiplex PCR reads via MiXCR and lists one record per CDR3 protein. Of roughly 330,000 distinct CDR3 sequences listed, roughly 15% are singletons. No progression to ophthalmopathy during 18 months of follow-up defined stable disease. PBMCs came from 8.5 to 10 ml fresh peripheral blood. This clonotype was counted many times. Its antigen is unidentified. Specimen: blood. The source is a man younger than 40 with Graves' hyperthyroidism.

CDR3 sequence reads: CSPRGYTF. CDR3 DNA sequence: TGCAGTCCTCGTGGCTACACCTTC. V usage is TRBV20-1 and J usage is TRBJ1-2; D call uncertain. The CDR3 sequence is 8 residues long. The germline V gene encodes CDR1 DFQATT and CDR2 SNEGSKA (reference sequence). V was trimmed by 8 bases and J by 7 bases, leaving 5 bases between them.